This T cell receptor beta chain was captured by sequencing in a study of blood T cell repertoires in COVID-19. Study-level background: The origin of the acute and convalescent COVID-19 samples was the United States, Italy and Spain. Sample material is recorded as cDNA or gDNA derived from T cells, B-cell-depleted T cells, or PBMCs.

CDR1 is GTSNPN and CDR2 is SVGIG in the germline V gene (reference sequence). The CDR3 runs 15 residues. V trimming: 2 bases; J trimming: 5 bases; junction bases outside the gene matches: 7. This clone was recorded a few times. Libraries were prepared by immunoSEQ multiplex PCR; TCRdb keeps only in-frame clonotypes and omits some of them. The table lists around 94,000 clones, about nine tenths of them singletons. The TCR sequence derives from a woman aged 45-59 years with COVID-19, enrolled during active disease. The J gene is TRBJ2-7, the V gene TRBV30; the match to TRBD1 covers 12 bases. Sequencing used peripheral blood. In DNA form, the CDR3 reads TGTGCCTGGAGTCCGGGGACAGGGGGCATGGACGAGCAGTACTTC. This encodes CAWSPGTGGMDEQYF.